The 10 T cell receptor beta chains below all came from one sample that was sequenced in a study of T cell responses to AZD1222 COVID-19 vaccine. TCRdb's copy holds only in-frame clones and misses some; the assay was immunoSEQ multiplex PCR. The sample consists of 160,000 or so clones, about 89% of them appearing once. The sequencing here drew on peripheral blood, taken 28 days after the second AZD1222 dose. The receptors here all came from an adult who received the AZD1222 COVID-19 vaccine.

This sequence joins TRBV12-3 or TRBV12-4 and TRBJ1-2, with D unresolved. The V gene lost 3 bases and the J gene lost 6 bases, with 11 bases spanning the gap. CDR3 length equals 13 residues. The CDR3 region has the DNA TGTGCCAGCAGTTTCATAAGTTCGGATGGCTACACCTTC. Residues: CASSFISSDGYTF.

This clone was seen only once. The chain couples TRBV30 to TRBJ2-1; 13 bases agree with TRBD2. This CDR3 region has 15 residues. The germline CDR1 and CDR2 sequences are GTSNPN and SVGIG (reference sequence). V was pared by 2 bases and J by 7 bases, with 5 bases of the junction left unmatched. The CDR3 is CAWSRLAGGTNEQFF. The CDR3 nucleotides are TGTGCCTGGAGTCGACTAGCGGGAGGTACAAATGAGCAGTTCTTC.

The rearrangement links TRBV2 to TRBJ2-2; no clear D. The CDR3 covers 14 residues. Trimming shortened V by 3 bases and J by 3 bases, and 8 bases separated the two germline ends. The germline CDR1 and CDR2 sequences are SNHLY and FYNNEI. This CDR3 is CASSDSFYTGELFF. As DNA, the CDR3 is TGTGCCAGCAGTGACAGCTTCTACACCGGGGAGCTGTTTTTT.

J is TRBJ2-1 and V is TRBV7-3; TRBD2 matches at 7 bases. The germline CDR1 and CDR2 sequences are SGHTA and FQGTGA. After removal of 5 bases from V and 6 bases from J, the junction contained 16 bases not matched to a gene. This CDR3 has 17 residues. Here the CDR3 reads CASSPTLFAGALNEQFF. The DNA of the CDR3 is TGTGCCAGCAGCCCAACGTTGTTCGCGGGAGCTCTCAATGAGCAGTTCTTC. Filled out from reference TRBV7-3 and TRBJ2-1, the complete variable domain reads GAGVSQTPSNKVTEKGKYVELRCDPISGHTALYWYRQSLGQGPEFLIYFQGTGAADDSGLPNDRFFAVRPEGSVSTLKIQRTERGDSAVYLCASSPTLFAGALNEQFFGPGTRLTVL.

This clone was found once. The V and J genes are TRBV7-9 and TRBJ1-3, with a tentative D call TRBD1 (6 bases). The CDR3 covers 16 residues. V was pared by 7 bases and J by 0 bases, with 16 bases between. Per germline, CDR1 SEHNR and CDR2 FQNEAQ (reference sequence). The CDR3 is CASTLRWGLSGNTIYF. CDR3 DNA: TGTGCCAGCACCCTACGGTGGGGGCTCTCTGGAAACACCATATATTTT.

The genes are TRBV7-9 and TRBJ2-5, with a weak D call TRBD1 (6 bases). CDR3 size: 17 residues. The germline V gene has CDR1 SEHNR and CDR2 FQNEAQ (reference sequence). Trimming removed 5 bases at V and 4 bases at J, with 23 bases between. This CDR3 is CASSTQLVGGWRETQYF. CDR3 coding DNA: TGTGCCAGCAGCACCCAACTAGTAGGGGGTTGGCGAGAGACCCAGTACTTC. Drawing the rest from reference TRBV7-9 and TRBJ2-5, the complete variable domain is DTGVSQNPRHKITKRGQNVTFRCDPISEHNRLYWYRQTLGQGPEFLTYFQNEAQLEKSRLLSDRFSAERPKGSFSTLEIQRTEQGDSAMYLCASSTQLVGGWRETQYFGPGTRLLVL.

The chain carries TRBV28 and TRBJ2-1; D remains ambiguous. Trimming took 3 bases from V and 11 from J, leaving 8 bases between them. Germline CDR1 is MDHEN and CDR2 is SYDVKM. The CDR3 is 11 amino acids. CDR3 DNA sequence: TGTGCCAGCAGTTTGGTTAATCAGCAGTTCTTC. This sequence encodes CASSLVNQQFF.

On this clone: In the same sample, other DNA sequences code for this CDR3. This chain connects TRBV7-8 to TRBJ1-3; D gene ambiguous. V shed 5 bases and J shed 4 bases, with 6 bases lying between them. Germline loops: CDR1 SGHVS, CDR2 FQNEAQ. The CDR3 is made up of 12 amino acids. Here the CDR3 reads CASSPGGNTIYF. CDR3 coding DNA: TGTGCCAGCAGCCCCGGGGGAAACACCATATATTTT.

The V call is TRBV2, the J call TRBJ1-5; D ambiguous. This CDR3 region has 13 residues. V shed 7 bases and J shed 3 bases, with 10 bases lying between them. Germline CDR1 reads SNHLY; CDR2 reads FYNNEI. The CDR3 protein is CASTGLLNQPQHF. CDR3 nucleotide sequence: TGTGCCAGCACCGGACTACTCAATCAGCCCCAGCATTTT.

This clone is a singleton in its sample. The chain is built from TRBV24-1 and TRBJ2-1, with D unclear. Per germline, CDR1 KGHDR and CDR2 SFDVKD. This CDR3 spans 16 amino acids. V gave up 7 bases and J gave up 0 bases, with 15 bases separating them. CDR3 nucleotides: TGTGCCACCAGCCCCTCGGAACGGCTCTCCTACAATGAGCAGTTCTTC. Translating it yields CATSPSERLSYNEQFF.